This T cell receptor beta chain was captured in a study of tumor-infiltrating lymphocytes in primary liver carcinoma. Study results and limitations: Tumor-blood pairs (like tumor-adjacent pairs) overlapped less than tumor region pairs did. Only about 7-24% of top clones were detected in each of the five tumor regions.

The investigators made TCR beta cDNA from about 0.45 ug total RNA, using a constant-region primer. A slightly modified ARM-PCR protocol with three nested multiplex PCR rounds produced these TCR beta libraries. TCRdb fed the multiplex PCR reads into MiXCR, producing one record per CDR3 protein. The table has fewer than 200,000 distinct CDR3 sequences, 85% seen once. Points on this clonotype: The antigen remains undetermined. Germline is not matched at one junction end, which may reflect a read error.

Co-extraction of both nucleic acids (RNA and DNA) used 20-30 mg of unsorted bulk tissue. This receptor was identified in a man aged 35 to 55 with primary liver carcinoma and hepatitis B virus infection. Material: tumor tissue from primary liver carcinoma.

DNA for the CDR3: TGTGCCAGCAGTCAAGTTTCAGGACTCAACACAGATACGCAGTATTTT. As protein: CASSQVSGLNTDTQYF. The chain has TRBV14 and TRBJ2-3; D is perhaps TRBD2 (5 bases). The CDR3 totals 16 residues. The germline gives CDR1 SGHDN, CDR2 FVKESK.